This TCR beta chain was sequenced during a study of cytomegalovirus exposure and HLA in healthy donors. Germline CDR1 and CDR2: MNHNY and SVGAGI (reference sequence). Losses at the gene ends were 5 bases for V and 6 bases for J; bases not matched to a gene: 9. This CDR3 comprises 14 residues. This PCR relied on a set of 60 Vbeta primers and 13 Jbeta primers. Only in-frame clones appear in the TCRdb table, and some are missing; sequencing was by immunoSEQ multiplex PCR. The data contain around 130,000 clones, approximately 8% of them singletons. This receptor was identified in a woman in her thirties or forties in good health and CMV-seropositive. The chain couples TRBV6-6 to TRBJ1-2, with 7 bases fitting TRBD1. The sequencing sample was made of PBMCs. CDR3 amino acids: CASSNPGQRDGYTF. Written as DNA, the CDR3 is TGTGCCAGCAGTAACCCGGGACAGCGGGATGGCTACACCTTC.